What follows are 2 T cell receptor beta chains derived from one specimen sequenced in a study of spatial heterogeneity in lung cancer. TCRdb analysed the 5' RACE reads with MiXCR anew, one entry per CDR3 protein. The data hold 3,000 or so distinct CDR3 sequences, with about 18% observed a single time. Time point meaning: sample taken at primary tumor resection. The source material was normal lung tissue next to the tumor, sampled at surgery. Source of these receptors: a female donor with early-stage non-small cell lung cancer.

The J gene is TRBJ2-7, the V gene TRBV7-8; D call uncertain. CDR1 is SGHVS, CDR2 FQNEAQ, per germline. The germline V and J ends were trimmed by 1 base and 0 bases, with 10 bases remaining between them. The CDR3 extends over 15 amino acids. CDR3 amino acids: CASSLVLGNSYEQYF. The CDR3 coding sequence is TGTGCCAGCAGCTTAGTCCTTGGTAACTCCTACGAGCAGTACTTC.

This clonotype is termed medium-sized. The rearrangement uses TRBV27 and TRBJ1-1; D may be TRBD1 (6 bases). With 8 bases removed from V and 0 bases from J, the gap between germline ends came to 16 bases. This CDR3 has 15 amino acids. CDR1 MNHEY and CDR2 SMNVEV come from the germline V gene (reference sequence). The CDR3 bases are TGTGCCAGCCGAGCTGGGAAGGGGGTGAACACTGAAGCTTTCTTT. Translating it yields CASRAGKGVNTEAFF.